One and the same sample provided the 28 T cell receptor beta chains below, sequenced in a study of regulatory T cells in long-lasting Graves disease. In building TCR beta libraries, iRepertoire HTBI primers were used together with Arm-PCR of CDR3 regions. TCRdb used MiXCR to reprocess the multiplex PCR reads, holding one entry per CDR3 protein. The sample holds 400,000 to 500,000 distinct CDR3 sequences, 21% seen once. Time point defined: persistent/refractory GD, antithyroid drugs over 5 years with positive TRAb. Preparation of the TCR library used RNA extracted from PBMCs. The specimen comprised peripheral blood mononuclear cells (PBMCs), sampled when the disease was refractory, from a patient treated with antithyroid drugs. Every receptor here comes from a female donor with Graves disease.

The CDR3 DNA sequence: TGCAGTGCGGCAGGGGGCGGCGTAGATACGCAGTATTTT. It specifies CSAAGGGVDTQYF. The chain is built from TRBV20-1 and TRBJ2-3, with TRBD1 matching over 8 bases. V lost 6 bases to trimming and J lost 5 bases; unmatched junction nucleotides: 7. The CDR3 extends over 13 amino acids. In germline, CDR1 is DFQATT, CDR2 SNEGSKA (reference sequence).

This clonotype was seen repeatedly, ten times or more. The chain uses TRBV28 and TRBJ1-5, with 7 bases identical to TRBD1. The CDR3 loop spans 15 amino acids. CDR1 and CDR2 (germline): MDHEN, SYDVKM. V gave up 4 bases and J gave up 7 bases; unmatched junction bases: 10. Here the CDR3 DNA reads TGTGCCAGCAGTTCGACAGGGATGGCGAACCAGCCCCAGCATTTT. As protein: CASSSTGMANQPQHF. Supplemented by reference TRBV28 and TRBJ1-5, the full variable domain reads DVKVTQSSRYLVKRTGEKVFLECVQDMDHENMFWYRQDPGLGLRLIYFSYDVKMKEKGDIPEGYSVSREKKERFSLILESASTNQTSMYLCASSSTGMANQPQHFGDGTRLSIL.

This clonotype has a handful of counts. V is TRBV12-3 or TRBV12-4 and J is TRBJ2-2, with TRBD2 identical over 8 bases. V shed 4 bases and J 5 bases; nucleotides not matched to a gene: 3. The CDR3 totals 14 residues. The CDR3 sequence is CASSSGGLTGELFF. CDR3 in DNA: TGTGCCAGCAGTTCGGGGGGGTTGACCGGGGAGCTGTTTTTT.

This clonotype was counted between two and nine times. The chain recombines TRBV7-9 with TRBJ2-1, with TRBD2 matching over 9 bases. This CDR3 has 13 amino acids. Germline values: CDR1 SEHNR, CDR2 FQNEAQ (reference sequence). The trim removed 8 bases at V and 7 bases at J, leaving 6 bases unmatched. The CDR3 DNA sequence: TGTGCCAGCGCTAGCGGGATGGGAAATGAGCAGTTCTTC. Amino acid sequence: CASASGMGNEQFF.

This clonotype was detected only a few times. This chain joins TRBV20-1 and TRBJ2-7; 10 bases are shared with TRBD2. The V segment lost 6 bases and the J segment 6 bases; nucleotides outside the gene matches: 8. The CDR3 spans 13 residues. CDR1 and CDR2 (germline): DFQATT, SNEGSKA (reference sequence). The CDR3 DNA sequence: TGCAGTGCCCGGACTAGCGGCCCAGCCGAGCAGTACTTC. Its protein is CSARTSGPAEQYF.

This chain connects TRBV28 to TRBJ2-3, with 11 bases that match TRBD1. Looked up from germline, CDR1 is MDHEN and CDR2 is SYDVKM. V lost 4 bases, J lost 4 bases, and 16 bases stayed unmatched. CDR3 length: 19 residues. CDR3 residues: CASSSPAGTGGFGADTQYF. The CDR3 nucleotides read TGTGCCAGCAGTTCCCCAGCCGGGACAGGGGGTTTCGGGGCAGATACGCAGTATTTT.

This clonotype was seen more than once but under ten times. V usage is TRBV27 and J usage is TRBJ1-1, with TRBD1 matching over 10 bases. The CDR3 totals 15 residues. With 6 bases clipped from V and 4 bases from J, the junction kept 8 bases outside the gene matches. The germline CDR1 and CDR2 sequences are MNHEY and SMNVEV (reference sequence). CDR3 bases: TGTGCCAGCAGACGACAGACAGGGGGCATCACTGAAGCTTTCTTT. Residues: CASRRQTGGITEAFF.

This clonotype was counted ten times or more. The chain couples TRBV5-1 to TRBJ2-2; D is unclear. CDR3 length equals 13 residues. V dropped 4 bases and J dropped 3 bases, with 7 bases sitting between them. The germline CDR1 and CDR2 sequences are SGHRS and YFSETQ. The CDR3 sequence is CASSRSDTGELFF. CDR3 coding DNA: TGCGCCAGCAGCCGTAGTGACACCGGGGAGCTGTTTTTT.

This clonotype was detected ten times or more. The CDR3 nucleotides read TGTGCCAGCAGTTCTTACCAGGGGACCTACGAGCAGTACTTC. Residues: CASSSYQGTYEQYF. The chain is built from TRBV6-2 or TRBV6-3 and TRBJ2-7; possibly TRBD1 for D (6 bases). Germline V gene sequence: CDR1 MNHEY, CDR2 SVGEGT. V lost 4 bases and J lost 2, with 12 bases in between. This CDR3 has 14 residues.

This clonotype was observed many times. The rearrangement joins TRBV28 to TRBJ1-6, with 7 bases matching TRBD1. The trim removed 2 bases at V and 0 bases at J, leaving 1 base unmatched. This CDR3 comprises 16 residues. Germline V gene data show CDR1 as MDHEN and CDR2 as SYDVKM. In DNA form, the CDR3 reads TGTGCCAGCAGTTTACGGACAGGCTCCTATAATTCACCCCTCCACTTT. This gives the protein CASSLRTGSYNSPLHF.

The chain employs TRBV29-1 and TRBJ2-5, with 9 bases that match TRBD2. The J call is in doubt because the DNA end fits TRBJ2-1 better. Per the germline V gene, CDR1 is SQVTM and CDR2 is ANQGSEA. The CDR3 runs to 18 residues. The CDR3 bases are TGCAGCGTTGAAGATGGGGGTGGGGGACTAGCAGTTTACAATGAGCAGTTCTTC. Translated, it gives CSVEDGGGGLAVYNEQFF.

The chain is built from TRBV28 and TRBJ2-7; 9 positions match TRBD2. Germline V gene sequence: CDR1 MDHEN, CDR2 SYDVKM. This CDR3 has 16 amino acids. Trimming removed 7 bases from V and 1 base from J; junction bases left unmatched: 11. The CDR3 DNA sequence: TGTGCCAGCACCTCAGGGTTGGCGGGAGGGTCCTACGAGCAGTACTTC. Its translation: CASTSGLAGGSYEQYF. The variable domain in full, with the rest retrieved from reference TRBV28 and TRBJ2-7, is DVKVTQSSRYLVKRTGEKVFLECVQDMDHENMFWYRQDPGLGLRLIYFSYDVKMKEKGDIPEGYSVSREKKERFSLILESASTNQTSMYLCASTSGLAGGSYEQYFGPGTRLTVT.

This clonotype was counted a few times. The chain carries TRBV6-1 and TRBJ2-7; TRBD2 is a possible D gene (6 bases). The CDR3 extends over 16 amino acids. Germline CDR1 is MNHNS and CDR2 is SASEGT. V gave up 4 bases and J gave up 0 bases, with 16 bases separating them. CDR3 protein: CASSAWSDGSSYEQYF. CDR3 bases: TGTGCCAGCAGTGCCTGGTCGGACGGGAGCTCCTACGAGCAGTACTTC.

This clonotype was seen just once. This sequence joins TRBV4-2 and TRBJ1-6; 7 bases match TRBD1. J was trimmed by 3 bases and V by 5 bases; bases with no gene match: 7. Germline assignment: CDR1 LGHNA and CDR2 YNFKEQ. CDR3 length equals 16 residues. The CDR3 reads CASSVAGGDYNSPLHF. CDR3 bases: TGTGCCAGCAGCGTGGCAGGGGGGGACTATAATTCACCCCTCCACTTT.

This clonotype has only a few counts. V is TRBV5-4 and J is TRBJ2-7; 10 nucleotides agree with TRBD2. V shed 5 bases, J shed 2 bases, and the junction held 4 bases outside the gene matches. CDR1 and CDR2 (germline): SGHNT, YYREEE (reference sequence). This CDR3 has 14 residues. This CDR3 reads CASRLAGSTYEQYF. Here the CDR3 DNA reads TGTGCCAGCAGACTAGCGGGGTCTACCTACGAGCAGTACTTC.

This clonotype showed up just a few times. This chain joins TRBV27 and TRBJ2-2; D gene unclear. Trimming shortened V by 6 bases and J by 1 base, and 6 bases separated the two germline ends. CDR3 length: 13 amino acids. Germline V CDR1 and CDR2: MNHEY, SMNVEV (reference sequence). In nucleotides, the CDR3 is TGTGCCAGCAGCTCAGTGAACACCGGGGAGCTGTTTTTT. Protein: CASSSVNTGELFF.

This clonotype has more than one count but fewer than ten. This chain joins TRBV11-2 and TRBJ2-3; D gene uncertain. Germline V lookup: CDR1 SGHAT, CDR2 FQNNGV. The CDR3 sequence is 14 residues long. With 0 bases removed from V and 4 bases from J, the gap between germline ends came to 8 bases. CDR3: CASSLDGPADTQYF. The CDR3, as DNA: TGTGCCAGCAGCTTAGATGGACCCGCAGATACGCAGTATTTT.

This clonotype was detected many times. V usage is TRBV11-2 and J usage is TRBJ2-5; D gene ambiguous. CDR3 length equals 12 residues. In germline, CDR1 is SGHAT, CDR2 FQNNGV. V dropped 5 bases and J dropped 4 bases, with 8 bases sitting between them. The CDR3 loop is CASSPSRETQYF. The DNA for the CDR3 is TGTGCCAGCAGCCCCTCGAGAGAGACCCAGTACTTC.

The table lists this clonotype with many counts. The chain uses TRBV2 and TRBJ2-7, with D perhaps TRBD2 (6 bases). Trimming pared 3 bases from V and 11 bases from J, leaving 11 bases between. CDR1 is SNHLY, CDR2 FYNNEI, per germline. The CDR3 totals 11 residues. The chain's CDR3 is CASSDRGIKYF. DNA for the CDR3: TGTGCCAGCAGTGATCGGGGGATCAAGTACTTC.

The genes are TRBV7-6 and TRBJ2-1; TRBD2 aligns across 10 bases. The CDR3 length is 18 residues. V shed 3 bases and J 7 bases; nucleotides not matched to a gene: 15. Germline loops: CDR1 SGHVS, CDR2 FNYEAQ. CDR3 region: CASSFVLAGASVGNEQFF. The CDR3 DNA sequence: TGTGCCAGCAGCTTTGTCCTAGCGGGAGCCTCTGTAGGGAATGAGCAGTTCTTC.

This clonotype was counted between two and nine times. The genes are TRBV5-1 and TRBJ2-7; the D gene is possibly TRBD2 (6 bases). Germline lookup yields CDR1 SGHRS and CDR2 YFSETQ. The CDR3 consists of 15 residues. The V end lost 1 base, the J end lost 1 base, and 12 bases lay between the germline ends. The CDR3 DNA reads TGCGCCAGCAGCTTGAATAGCGGACTATCCTACGAGCAGTACTTC. Protein: CASSLNSGLSYEQYF.

This clonotype was counted between two and nine times. The genes are TRBV7-2 and TRBJ2-7; TRBD2 matches at 10 bases. The CDR3 runs to 16 residues. The germline V gene has CDR1 SGHTA and CDR2 FQGNSA. J lost 0 bases, V lost 3 bases, and 5 bases had no gene match. CDR3 sequence: CASSFGLAVSSYEQYF. For the CDR3, the DNA is TGTGCCAGCAGCTTCGGACTAGCGGTTAGCTCCTACGAGCAGTACTTC.

At least ten counts were recorded for this clonotype. The rearrangement joins TRBV12-3 or TRBV12-4 to TRBJ1-2; perhaps TRBD1 as D (6 bases). V lost 7 bases and J lost 4, with 16 bases in between. This CDR3 comprises 14 residues. CDR3 amino acids: CASTQRGGGYGYTF. The DNA for the CDR3 is TGTGCCAGCACTCAACGAGGGGGTGGCTATGGCTACACCTTC.

Of note for this clonotype: A far larger clone is just one base off, so this is likely a read error. The chain is built from TRBV7-3 and TRBJ2-2, with D maybe TRBD2 (6 bases). Germline V gene sequence: CDR1 SGHTA, CDR2 FQGTGA. The CDR3 runs to 16 residues. CDR3 residues: CASSLGRGIRGGELSF. As DNA, the CDR3 is TGTGCCAGCAGCTTGGGACGCGGTATACGTGGCGGGGAGCTGTCTTTT. Looking up the rest from reference TRBV7-3 and TRBJ2-2 gives the full variable domain: GAGVSQTPSNKVTEKGKYVELRCDPISGHTALYWYRQSLGQGPEFLIYFQGTGAADDSGLPNDRFFAVRPEGSVSTLKIQRTERGDSAVYLCASSLGRGIRGGELSFGEGSRLTVL.

This clonotype was counted between two and nine times. This sequence joins TRBV6-1 and TRBJ1-6; 10 bases map to TRBD1. Trimming cost V 6 bases and J 0 bases; bases outside gene matches: 2. The germline V gene encodes CDR1 MNHNS and CDR2 SASEGT. The CDR3 spans 16 residues. Here the CDR3 DNA reads TGTGCCAGCAGGGGGGACAGGGGCTCCTATAATTCACCCCTCCACTTT. Translation: CASRGDRGSYNSPLHF.

This clonotype was counted many times. The chain recombines TRBV12-5 with TRBJ1-2; 9 bases agree with TRBD1. Germline V gene data show CDR1 as LGHNT and CDR2 as FRNRAP. The CDR3 runs to 15 residues. Trimming took 8 bases from V and 4 from J; bases not matched to a gene: 11. For the CDR3, the DNA is TGTGCTAGTCCAGTAGGGACAGGGCAATTCTATGGCTACACCTTC. Translation gives CASPVGTGQFYGYTF.

This clonotype has at least ten counts. V usage is TRBV7-2 and J usage is TRBJ2-7; D not certain. CDR3 length equals 12 residues. The germline CDR1 and CDR2 sequences are SGHTA and FQGNSA. Trimming pared 0 bases from V and 7 bases from J, leaving 7 bases between. As DNA, the CDR3 is TGTGCCAGCAGCTTAGCAGGGATTGAGCAGTACTTC. Translating it yields CASSLAGIEQYF.

The chain is built from TRBV20-1 and TRBJ1-5; D ambiguous. In germline, CDR1 is DFQATT, CDR2 SNEGSKA (reference sequence). With 5 bases removed from V and 0 bases from J, the gap between germline ends came to 11 bases. This CDR3 is built from 14 residues. For the CDR3, the DNA is TGCAGTGCTGGAAAGAAAAATAGCAATCAGCCCCAGCATTTT. It specifies CSAGKKNSNQPQHF.